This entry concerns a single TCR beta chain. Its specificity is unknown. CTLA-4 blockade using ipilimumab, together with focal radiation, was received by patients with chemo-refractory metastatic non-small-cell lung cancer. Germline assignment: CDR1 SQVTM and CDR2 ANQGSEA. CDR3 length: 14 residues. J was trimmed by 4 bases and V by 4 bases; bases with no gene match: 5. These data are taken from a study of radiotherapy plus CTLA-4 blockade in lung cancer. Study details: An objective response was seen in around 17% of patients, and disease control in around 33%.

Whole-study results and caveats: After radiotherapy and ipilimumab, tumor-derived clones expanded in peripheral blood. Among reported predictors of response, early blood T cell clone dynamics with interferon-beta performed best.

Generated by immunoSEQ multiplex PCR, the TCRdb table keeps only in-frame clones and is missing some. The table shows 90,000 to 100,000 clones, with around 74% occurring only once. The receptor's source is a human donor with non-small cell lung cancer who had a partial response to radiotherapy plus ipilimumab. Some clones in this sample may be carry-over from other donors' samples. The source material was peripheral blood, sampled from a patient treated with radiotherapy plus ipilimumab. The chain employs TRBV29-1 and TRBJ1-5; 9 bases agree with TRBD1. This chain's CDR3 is CSVVETGGNQPQHF. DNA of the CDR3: TGCAGCGTTGTGGAGACAGGGGGGAATCAGCCCCAGCATTTT.